This T cell receptor beta chain came from a study of T cell responses to AZD1222 COVID-19 vaccine. Concerning this clone: Its cognate antigen is unknown.

Profiling relied on immunoSEQ multiplex PCR, and the TCRdb table lists in-frame clones only, not all of them. Altogether about 110,000 clones are present, about 89% being singletons, with the ten largest covering about 4.6%. Study findings and constraints: Scientists sampled the repertoires only once the peak T cell response had passed. Just six or seven AZD1222 recipients tested seropositive at baseline. Once two AZD1222 doses were given, Spike-specific TCR breadth and depth went up. The sample set comprised mostly white British donors with more females, and clonal diversity was possibly underestimated.

Sequenced material: peripheral blood, taken 28 days after the second AZD1222 dose. This clonotype originated in an adult who received the AZD1222 COVID-19 vaccine.

The CDR3 DNA is TGTGCCAGCAGCAAAAAAAGGGGGCGCAGGACCGGGGAGCTGTTTTTT. It codes for CASSKKRGRRTGELFF. The genes are TRBV21-1 and TRBJ2-2; the D call in the table, TRBD1, was not verified against the DNA. TRBV21-1 is shown as a pseudogene. The CDR3 spans 16 residues.